The 9 T cell receptor beta chains presented below share a single source sample, sequenced in a study of cytomegalovirus exposure and HLA in healthy donors. The protocol was immunoSEQ multiplex PCR, while the TCRdb copy is restricted to in-frame clones and leaves out a portion. The table records about 110,000 clones, about nine tenths of them present only once. The sample consisted of PBMCs. The receptor source for this set is a woman under 30 in good health and CMV-seronegative.

This chain links TRBV18 with TRBJ1-1; D may be TRBD1 (6 bases). This CDR3 contains 14 residues. Trimming left V 2 bases short and J 4 bases short, with 11 bases between. CDR1 is KGHSH, CDR2 LQKENI, per germline. The CDR3 is CASSPETGPTEAFF. The CDR3 nucleotides are TGTGCCAGCTCACCAGAGACAGGTCCCACTGAAGCTTTCTTT.

This chain connects TRBV6-5 to TRBJ1-5; D perhaps matches TRBD1 (6 bases). Germline V lookup: CDR1 MNHEY, CDR2 SVGAGI. With 3 bases removed from V and 6 bases from J, the gap between germline ends came to 12 bases. The CDR3 contains 14 residues. CDR3 nucleotides: TGTGCCAGCAGTTATGCGGGGGCTGGTCAGCCCCAGCATTTT. Protein product: CASSYAGAGQPQHF.

The genes are TRBV7-9 and TRBJ2-1; TRBD2 is a possible D gene (5 bases). Trimming cost V 1 base and J 5 bases, with 9 bases left between them. CDR3 length: 14 amino acids. The germline V gene encodes CDR1 SEHNR and CDR2 FQNEAQ (reference sequence). CDR3: CASSLGSTNNEQFF. CDR3 in DNA: TGTGCCAGCAGCTTAGGTTCGACTAACAATGAGCAGTTCTTC. The variable domain in full, completed from reference TRBV7-9 and TRBJ2-1, reads DTGVSQNPRHKITKRGQNVTFRCDPISEHNRLYWYRQTLGQGPEFLTYFQNEAQLEKSRLLSDRFSAERPKGSFSTLEIQRTEQGDSAMYLCASSLGSTNNEQFFGPGTRLTVL.

This chain connects TRBV28 to TRBJ1-1; a possible D gene is TRBD1 (5 bases). CDR1 and CDR2 (germline): MDHEN, SYDVKM. Trimming shortened V by 6 bases and J by 0 bases, and 14 bases separated the two germline ends. This CDR3 is 15 amino acids long. CDR3 DNA sequence: TGTGCCAGCAGCCTTCCAGGGCCTATGAACACTGAAGCTTTCTTT. Translating gives CASSLPGPMNTEAFF.

This clone is a singleton in its sample. The chain recombines TRBV5-6 with TRBJ1-2, with D possibly matching TRBD1 (5 bases). CDR3 length: 15 residues. Germline lookup yields CDR1 SGHDT and CDR2 YYEEEE. V was pared by 5 bases and J by 6 bases, with 20 bases between. Written as DNA, the CDR3 is TGTGCCAGCAGGAGCTGGGGGAGGGGTGGTGATGGCTACACCTTC. Its protein product is CASRSWGRGGDGYTF.

This clone was seen just once. CDR3 nucleotide sequence: TGTGCCAGCAGTGATTTGGACCGGGGTAACTATGGCTACACCTTC. Its translation is CASSDLDRGNYGYTF. The chain uses TRBV2 and TRBJ1-2; D remains ambiguous. Between the trimmed V and J ends, which lost 3 bases and 1 base, there was a span of 12 bases. From germline, CDR1 is SNHLY and CDR2 FYNNEI. CDR3 length equals 15 residues. Full variable domain (remainder filled in from reference TRBV2 and TRBJ1-2): EPEVTQTPSHQVTQMGQEVILRCVPISNHLYFYWYRQILGQKVEFLVSFYNNEISEKSEIFDDQFSVERPDGSNFTLKIRSTKLEDSAMYFCASSDLDRGNYGYTFGSGTRLTVV.

V is TRBV15 and J is TRBJ1-5; 9 bases are shared with TRBD1. Germline CDR1 reads LNHNV; CDR2 reads YYDKDF (reference sequence). V was pared by 3 bases and J by 1 base, with 4 bases of the junction left unmatched. The CDR3 length is 16 residues. Here the CDR3 reads CATSRDRGRSNQPQHF. CDR3 in DNA: TGTGCCACCAGCAGGGACAGGGGCCGAAGCAATCAGCCCCAGCATTTT.

The chain links TRBV30 to TRBJ1-6; weak D call: TRBD1 (5 bases). Germline V gives CDR1 GTSNPN, CDR2 SVGIG (reference sequence). The V and J ends lost 2 bases and 7 bases respectively, with 21 bases between them. The CDR3 length is 17 residues. The CDR3 sequence: CAWSYRSEFVLNSPLHF. In nucleotides, the CDR3 is TGTGCCTGGAGTTACAGGTCTGAATTTGTTTTGAATTCACCCCTCCACTTT.

The J gene is TRBJ1-3, the V gene TRBV9; possibly TRBD1 for D (5 bases). This CDR3 has 15 amino acids. Germline V gene data show CDR1 as SGDLS and CDR2 as YYNGEE. V shed 3 bases and J shed 3 bases, with 13 bases lying between them. The CDR3 DNA reads TGTGCCAGCAGCGCATACCAGGGAAGTGGAAACACCATATATTTT. Translation: CASSAYQGSGNTIYF.